This T cell receptor (beta chain) comes out of a study of control samples from healthy donors and cancer patients. The germline CDR1 and CDR2 sequences are SNHLY and FYNNEI. V was trimmed by 8 bases and J by 3 bases, leaving 13 bases between them. The CDR3 length is 13 residues. Sequenced by immunoSEQ multiplex PCR; TCRdb stores in-frame clones only, minus some. The sample contains over 110,000 clones, less than 90% of which appear only once. This clone is a singleton in its sample. This clonotype originated in a woman aged 25 to 39 in good health. Sequences were obtained from blood. This rearrangement joins TRBV2 to TRBJ1-1; possible D gene TRBD1, 6 bases. As DNA, the CDR3 is TGTGCCAGCCGTACGGCAGGGGACACTGAAGCTTTCTTT. Translation gives CASRTAGDTEAFF.